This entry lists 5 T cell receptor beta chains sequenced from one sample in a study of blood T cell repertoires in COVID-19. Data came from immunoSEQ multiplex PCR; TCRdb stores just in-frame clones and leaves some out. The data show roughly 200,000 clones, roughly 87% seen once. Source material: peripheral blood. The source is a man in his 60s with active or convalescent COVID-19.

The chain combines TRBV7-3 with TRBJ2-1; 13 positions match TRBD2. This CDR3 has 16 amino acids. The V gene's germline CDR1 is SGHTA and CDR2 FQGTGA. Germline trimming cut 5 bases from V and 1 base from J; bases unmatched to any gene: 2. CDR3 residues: CASSTSGGASYNEQFF. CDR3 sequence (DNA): TGTGCCAGCAGCACTAGCGGGGGGGCTTCCTACAATGAGCAGTTCTTC.

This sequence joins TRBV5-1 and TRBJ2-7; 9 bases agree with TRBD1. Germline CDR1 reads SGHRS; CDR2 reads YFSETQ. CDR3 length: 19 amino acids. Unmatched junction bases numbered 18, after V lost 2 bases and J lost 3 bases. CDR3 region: CASSLTWGWDRVVGYEQYF. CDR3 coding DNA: TGCGCCAGCAGCTTAACCTGGGGGTGGGACAGGGTTGTCGGCTACGAGCAGTACTTC.

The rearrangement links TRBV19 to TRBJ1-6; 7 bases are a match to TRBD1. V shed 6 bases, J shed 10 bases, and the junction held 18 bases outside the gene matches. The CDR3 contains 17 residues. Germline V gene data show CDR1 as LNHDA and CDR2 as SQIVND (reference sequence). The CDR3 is CASRDLGQTYRGSPLHF. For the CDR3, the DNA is TGTGCCAGTAGGGACCTGGGACAGACATACAGAGGGTCACCCCTCCACTTT.

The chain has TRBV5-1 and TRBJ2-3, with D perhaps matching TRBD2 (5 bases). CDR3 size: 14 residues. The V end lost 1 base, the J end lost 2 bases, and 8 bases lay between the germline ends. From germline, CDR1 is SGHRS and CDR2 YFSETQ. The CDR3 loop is CASSLWRFTDTQYF. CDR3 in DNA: TGCGCCAGCAGCTTGTGGAGGTTCACAGATACGCAGTATTTT.

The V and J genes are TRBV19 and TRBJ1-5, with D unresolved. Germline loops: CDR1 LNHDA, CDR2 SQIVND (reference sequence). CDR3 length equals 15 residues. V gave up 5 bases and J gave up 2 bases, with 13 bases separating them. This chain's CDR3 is CASSQYSGGNQPQHF. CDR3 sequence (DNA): TGTGCCAGTAGTCAATATTCCGGGGGCAATCAGCCCCAGCATTTT.